This TCR beta chain appears in the sequencing data of a study of human T cells and chemical hapten exposure. Study-level background: Patients, chiefly female, had alopecia areata, totalis or universalis. Small pooled library volume differences mainly caused per-sample TCR yield variation.

Study processing details: The number of TCRs in each sample had a median of approximately 96,000 and spanned roughly 23,224 to 750,000. TCRdb processed the RACE reads anew with MiXCR; each CDR3 protein has one entry. What appears here as the V and J calls and clone size reflects TCRdb's work, not the paper's. The sample includes more than 150,000 distinct CDR3 sequences, about 14% of them seen just once. This clonotype was seen more than once but under ten times. Time point given: patch test 1, 2 weeks after DPC sensitization. The treatment here: therapeutic diphenylcyclopropenone sensitization with weekly scalp DPC. Germline CDR1 and CDR2: LGHNA and YSLEER. The length of the CDR3 is 15 residues. With 0 bases removed from V and 5 bases from J, the gap between germline ends came to 12 bases.

This receptor was identified in a woman in her 30s with alopecia areata. Some clones in this sample may be carry-over from other donors' samples. Sequenced here: whole blood, sampled in connection with sensitization to the hapten diphenylcyclopropenone (DPC). The chain has TRBV4-3 and TRBJ2-3, with D tentatively TRBD2 (6 bases). CDR3 region: CASSQDAGIGDTQYF. The CDR3 DNA reads TGCGCCAGCAGCCAAGATGCGGGAATCGGAGATACGCAGTATTTT.